This passage covers 9 T cell receptor beta chains from one sample sequenced in a study of identifying expanded T cells in peripheral blood. Produced via immunoSEQ multiplex PCR; TCRdb's table is partial and in-frame only. Counted here are tens of thousands of clones, around 89% occurring once; the ten biggest clones make up around 4.1%. Sequences were obtained from blood. Receptors originate from a person aged 18 to 70 in good health.

About this clone itself: Additional DNA sequences in this sample encode the identical CDR3. This chain joins TRBV5-1 and TRBJ2-3; 15 nucleotides align to TRBD2. Trimming took 3 bases from V and 4 from J; bases not matched to a gene: 3. The germline CDR1 and CDR2 sequences are SGHRS and YFSETQ. The CDR3 loop spans 16 amino acids. CDR3: CASSWTSGGVADTQYF. The DNA of the CDR3 is TGCGCCAGCAGCTGGACTAGCGGGGGGGTTGCAGATACGCAGTATTTT.

The chain couples TRBV28 to TRBJ1-5; possible D gene TRBD1, 6 bases. The CDR3 is 17 amino acids. Trimming took 6 bases from V and 1 from J, leaving 19 bases between them. The germline V gene encodes CDR1 MDHEN and CDR2 SYDVKM. The CDR3 DNA sequence: TGTGCCAGCAGGCTCCGGAGGGGGGTGGTAAGCAATCAGCCCCAGCATTTT. Its protein product is CASRLRRGVVSNQPQHF.

Worth noting for this clone: The junction and the germline gene differ at one end; a read error may be behind it. The sample has other DNA sequences that encode this CDR3 too. The rearrangement uses TRBV9 and TRBJ2-7, with D possibly TRBD2 on 5 matching bases. There are 17 residues in the CDR3. In germline, CDR1 is SGDLS, CDR2 YYNGEE. CDR3 region: CASSANPAQVNLYEQYF. CDR3 sequence (DNA): TGTGCCAGTAGCGCCAACCCCGCCCAGGTAAACCTCTACGAGCAGTACTTC.

V is TRBV15 and J is TRBJ2-7, with 7 bases identical to TRBD1. With V trimmed by 3 bases and J by 5 bases, 4 bases remained unmatched. This CDR3 comprises 13 residues. The germline V gene encodes CDR1 LNHNV and CDR2 YYDKDF (reference sequence). As DNA, the CDR3 is TGTGCCACCAGCAGGCATGACAGGGACGAGCAGTACTTC. It encodes CATSRHDRDEQYF.

This clone was seen at least ten times. J is TRBJ1-1 and V is TRBV19, with 7 positions matching TRBD1. Trimming at V came to 8 bases and at J to 7 bases, leaving 19 bases not matched to a gene. The CDR3 is 16 amino acids. CDR1 LNHDA and CDR2 SQIVND come from the germline V gene (reference sequence). The CDR3 nucleotides read TGTGCCAGTCGAAGGTGGAACAGGGGCCGATTCAGTGAAGCTTTCTTT. As protein: CASRRWNRGRFSEAFF.

This sequence joins TRBV5-1 and TRBJ2-6; D is unresolved. Trimming stripped 0 bases from V and 2 bases from J, with 3 bases between. The germline V gene has CDR1 SGHRS and CDR2 YFSETQ. The length of the CDR3 is 14 residues. CDR3 sequence reads: CASSLEAGANVLTF. DNA for the CDR3: TGCGCCAGCAGCTTGGAGGCTGGGGCCAACGTCCTGACTTTC.

The rearrangement joins TRBV6-1 to TRBJ2-7, with TRBD1 matching 10 bases. Trimming took 5 bases from V and 6 from J; bases not matched to a gene: 7. The germline gives CDR1 MNHNS, CDR2 SASEGT. The CDR3 length is 14 residues. The CDR3 nucleotides read TGTGCCAGCAGTCCGGGACAGGGGTCGAGCGAGCAGTACTTC. Encoded protein: CASSPGQGSSEQYF.

The chain joins TRBV28 to TRBJ1-2; D unresolved. CDR3 size: 11 residues. V was clipped by 4 bases and J by 8 bases, with 8 bases between them. Germline loops: CDR1 MDHEN, CDR2 SYDVKM. CDR3 residues: CASSSSRGYTF. DNA of the CDR3: TGTGCCAGCAGTTCGTCGCGGGGCTACACCTTC.

This clone was recorded once. This chain joins TRBV7-8 and TRBJ2-7; the D is unclear. The V gene lost 3 bases and the J gene lost 2 bases, with 20 bases spanning the gap. In germline, CDR1 is SGHVS, CDR2 FQNEAQ. The CDR3 loop spans 17 amino acids. CDR3 protein: CASSFREPGLSAYEQYF. The CDR3 nucleotides are TGTGCCAGCAGCTTTAGAGAACCCGGGTTATCAGCCTACGAGCAGTACTTC.